These T cell receptor beta chains were read from a single sample in a study of shared clonotypes between healthy human individuals. This table comes from immunoSEQ multiplex PCR, and its TCRdb copy is limited to in-frame clones, with some not included. Found here are around 240,000 clones, about 69% of them singletons; the top ten hold roughly 10%. Sequenced input: memory CD4+ T cells sorted from blood. Source of these receptors: a man aged 25-45 years in good health. Each CDR3 is given with its conserved first and last residue. A D gene is named only where the DNA matches it firmly. Not every row has a clone size; where given, it reads once, few, many or a size class.

TRBV30	once	TRBD1	TRBJ1-1	CACKTGANTEAFF	TGTGCCTGTAAGACAGGGGCGAACACTGAAGCTTTCTTT
TRBV19	.	TRBD2	TRBJ2-7	CASSHIAGGISFEQYF	TGTGCCAGTAGTCATATTGCGGGAGGGATTTCTTTTGAGCAGTACTTC
TRBV6-1	few	.	TRBJ1-5	CASNRESNQPQHF	TGTGCCAGTAACAGGGAGAGCAATCAGCCCCAGCATTTT
TRBV6-5	.	.	TRBJ2-1	CASSSRSLYNEQFF	TGTGCCAGCAGTTCCCGGTCTCTATACAATGAGCAGTTCTTC
TRBV30	.	TRBD2	TRBJ2-1	CAWSSKRGYNEQFF	TGTGCCTGGAGTAGTAAGCGGGGCTACAATGAGCAGTTCTTC
TRBV27	.	.	TRBJ1-1	CASKRNTEAFF	TGTGCCAGTAAACGGAACACTGAAGCTTTCTTT
TRBV5-1	.	TRBD1	TRBJ2-7	CASGTTGPYEQYF	TGCGCCAGCGGGACGACAGGGCCCTACGAGCAGTACTTC
TRBV9	once	.	TRBJ1-2	CASSVGSLDYGYTF	TGTGCCAGCAGCGTAGGGAGCCTTGACTATGGCTACACCTTC
TRBV7-9	.	TRBD1	TRBJ2-7	CASSAQQGVWEQYF	TGTGCCAGCAGCGCCCAGCAGGGGGTATGGGAGCAGTACTTC
TRBV28	.	.	TRBJ2-3	CASSSSAGTPSTDTQYF	TGTGCCAGCAGTTCCTCGGCCGGGACACCAAGCACAGATACGCAGTATTTT
TRBV11-1	.	.	TRBJ1-1	CASSLRFRSESEAFF	TGTGCCAGCAGCTTAAGGTTCCGTTCCGAGAGTGAAGCTTTCTTT
TRBV10-3	few	.	TRBJ1-5	CAIRADSASNQPQHF	TGTGCCATCAGAGCGGACAGCGCTAGCAATCAGCCCCAGCATTTT
TRBV10-2	many	.	TRBJ2-1	CASSVMNEQFF	TGCGCCAGCAGCGTCATGAATGAGCAGTTCTTC
TRBV7-9	.	.	TRBJ1-4	CASSLFQRKLFF	TGTGCCAGCAGCTTATTTCAGAGAAAACTGTTTTTT
TRBV15	.	.	TRBJ2-7	CATSRAGTGAYEQYF	TGTGCCACCAGCAGAGCAGGGACCGGGGCCTACGAGCAGTACTTC
TRBV18	.	TRBD2	TRBJ2-7	CASSQTSAAHEQYF	TGTGCCAGCTCACAAACTAGCGCAGCCCACGAGCAGTACTTC
TRBV29-1	.	TRBD2	TRBJ2-1	CSVDGPSGSNEQFF	TGCAGCGTTGATGGCCCTAGCGGGAGTAATGAGCAGTTCTTC
TRBV5-1	.	TRBD1	TRBJ2-5	CASTSTGRTGSSETQYF	TGCGCCAGCACCTCGACAGGCCGGACAGGGAGCAGCGAGACCCAGTACTTC
TRBV18	many	TRBD1	TRBJ2-4	CASSRPGTGGLLAKNIQYF	TGTGCCAGCTCACGCCCCGGGACAGGGGGCTTACTAGCCAAAAACATTCAGTACTTC
TRBV5-6	.	.	TRBJ2-5	CASSPPERPRFGETQYF	TGTGCCAGCAGCCCGCCGGAGCGCCCACGGTTTGGGGAGACCCAGTACTTC
TRBV9	.	TRBD1	TRBJ1-3	CASSSQGANTIYF	TGTGCCAGCAGCTCCCAGGGGGCAAACACCATATATTTT
TRBV19	.	.	TRBJ2-2	CASSTNPTGTNTGELFF	TGTGCCAGTAGTACGAATCCTACGGGTACGAACACCGGGGAGCTGTTTTTT
TRBV27	.	.	TRBJ2-6	CASSTPVGLSGANVLTF	TGTGCCAGCAGTACACCGGTAGGGCTCTCTGGGGCCAACGTCCTGACTTTC
TRBV5-4	once	TRBD1	TRBJ2-3	CASSSPDRVGPDTQYF	TGTGCCAGCAGCTCTCCGGACAGGGTGGGCCCAGATACGCAGTATTTT
TRBV6-5	.	.	TRBJ2-3	CASTPGELDTQYF	TGTGCCAGCACCCCTGGGGAGCTAGATACGCAGTATTTT
TRBV7-9	.	.	TRBJ1-5	CASSPSGNSNQPQHF	TGTGCCAGCAGCCCGTCGGGGAATAGCAATCAGCCCCAGCATTTT
TRBV14	.	.	TRBJ1-3	CASSQDSRVQRSGNTIYF	TGTGCCAGCAGCCAAGATTCTCGTGTTCAGCGCTCTGGAAACACCATATATTTT
TRBV23-1	.	.	TRBJ2-2	CASTNEGLTGELFF	TGCGCCAGCACTAACGAAGGTTTAACCGGGGAGCTGTTTTTT
TRBV28	.	.	TRBJ1-3	CASSPEIGGSGNTIYF	TGTGCCAGCAGCCCAGAGATCGGGGGCTCTGGAAACACCATATATTTT